One sample yielded the 26 T cell receptor beta chains listed below, sequenced in a study of PD-L1 blockade in urothelial cancer. Here immunoSEQ multiplex PCR was the method, and the copy in TCRdb shows in-frame clones only, minus some. Here the sample spans about 45,000 clones, 82% being singletons. Time point noted: peripheral blood 6 weeks after treatment start. The sample here was PBMCs, taken around atezolizumab (anti-PD-L1) treatment. The receptors here all came from a man aged 55 to 69 with urothelial cancer.

The chain links TRBV6-1 to TRBJ2-1; TRBD2 matches 14 bases. There are 15 residues in the CDR3. The ends lost 4 bases at V and 8 bases at J; junction bases unmatched: 4. The germline gives CDR1 MNHNS, CDR2 SASEGT. The CDR3 DNA reads TGTGCCAGCAGTGCGACTAGCGGGGGGGGAGATGAGCAGTTCTTC. It is translated as CASSATSGGGDEQFF.

CDR3 coding DNA: TGTGCCAGTCAGGGACAGCCCGTGGTAGGGCAGTACTTC. This encodes CASQGQPVVGQYF. V usage is TRBV28 and J usage is TRBJ2-7; TRBD1 aligns across 7 bases. CDR1 and CDR2 (germline): MDHEN, SYDVKM. With V trimmed by 9 bases and J by 9 bases, 14 bases remained unmatched. This CDR3 region has 13 residues.

The genes are TRBV19 and TRBJ1-3; D is uncertain. The CDR3 is 13 residues long. CDR1 is LNHDA, CDR2 SQIVND, per germline (reference sequence). The V and J ends lost 8 bases and 0 bases respectively, with 8 bases between them. CDR3 amino acids: CASGPLSGNTIYF. The DNA for the CDR3 is TGTGCCAGTGGGCCGCTCTCTGGAAACACCATATATTTT.

The chain carries TRBV28 and TRBJ1-2; TRBD1 agrees at 8 bases. Trimming at V came to 5 bases and at J to 4 bases, leaving 15 bases not matched to a gene. The CDR3 covers 17 residues. Per germline, CDR1 MDHEN and CDR2 SYDVKM. The CDR3 DNA follows: TGTGCCAGCAGTCCTCTCTGGACAGGGCTCCCCCTCTATGGCTACACCTTC. This codes for CASSPLWTGLPLYGYTF.

In nucleotides, the CDR3 is TGTGCCAGCAGTGTTGGGGACAGAGATTACGAGCAGTACTTC. Amino acid sequence: CASSVGDRDYEQYF. J is TRBJ2-7 and V is TRBV2; 7 nucleotides align to TRBD1. The CDR3 sequence is 14 residues long. V lost 4 bases to trimming and J lost 4 bases; unmatched junction nucleotides: 7. CDR1 SNHLY and CDR2 FYNNEI come from the germline V gene.

The chain employs TRBV21-1 and TRBJ2-7; TRBD2, the D gene given by the table, was not confirmed from the DNA. TRBV21-1 is flagged as a pseudogene. CDR3 length: 17 residues. The CDR3 is CASSIRGTSGRDYEQYF. The CDR3 DNA reads TGTGCCAGCAGCATAAGAGGGACTAGCGGGAGGGATTACGAGCAGTACTTC.

The rearrangement links TRBV12-5 to TRBJ1-1; D is possibly TRBD1 (5 bases). Germline CDR1 reads LGHNT; CDR2 reads FRNRAP. Between the trimmed V and J ends, which lost 5 bases and 5 bases, there was a span of 18 bases. This CDR3 comprises 15 residues. CDR3 DNA sequence: TGTGCTAGTGGTCTGACACACCAGGGATATACTGAAGCTTTCTTT. It specifies CASGLTHQGYTEAFF.

The chain combines TRBV28 with TRBJ1-1; D perhaps matches TRBD1 (5 bases). V dropped 8 bases and J dropped 5 bases, with 12 bases sitting between them. This CDR3 is 12 amino acids long. Germline V gene lookup returns CDR1 MDHEN and CDR2 SYDVKM. The DNA of the CDR3 is TGTGCCAGCGACAGTGCGGAGACTGAAGCTTTCTTT. It codes for CASDSAETEAFF.

The rearrangement links TRBV11-2 to TRBJ2-7; D is uncertain. CDR1 SGHAT and CDR2 FQNNGV come from the germline V gene. V lost 4 bases and J lost 7, with 8 bases in between. The CDR3 length is 11 residues. The CDR3 sequence is CASSWAGEQYF. The CDR3, as DNA: TGTGCCAGCAGCTGGGCTGGGGAGCAGTACTTC.

The DNA for the CDR3 is TGCAGCGTTGTTGTGGGGGGGTCCGGTGGCTACACCTTC. Protein sequence: CSVVVGGSGGYTF. The chain carries TRBV29-1 and TRBJ1-2; possible D gene TRBD1, 5 bases. The CDR3 loop spans 13 amino acids. In germline, CDR1 is SQVTM, CDR2 ANQGSEA. V lost 4 bases to trimming and J lost 7 bases, with 16 bases between them. Filled out from reference TRBV29-1 and TRBJ1-2, the complete variable domain reads SAVISQKPSRDICQRGTSLTIQCQVDSQVTMMFWYRQQPGQSLTLIATANQGSEATYESGFVIDKFPISRPNLTFSTLTVSNMSPEDSSIYLCSVVVGGSGGYTFGSGTRLTVV.

This clone was detected a few times. The chain carries TRBV21-1 and TRBJ2-7; the table's D call, TRBD1, was not checked against the DNA. TRBV21-1 is a recognized pseudogene. This CDR3 spans 15 amino acids. The CDR3 coding sequence is TGTGCCAGCAGCAAAGCATCGGCCAGGATATTAACCAGGTACTTC. Residues: CASSKASARILTRYF.

As for this clone: At one end the junction does not follow the germline gene, possibly because of a read error. The rearrangement links TRBV30 to TRBJ1-4; 8 nucleotides agree with TRBD1. The CDR3 covers 15 residues. The germline V gene has CDR1 GTSNPN and CDR2 SVGIG (reference sequence). The CDR3 nucleotides read TGTGCCTGGAGCACGACAGGGGTTACTAATGAAAAACTGCTTTTT. This encodes CAWSTTGVTNEKLLF.

This chain links TRBV7-9 with TRBJ1-2; the match to TRBD1 covers 7 bases. Germline V CDR1 and CDR2: SEHNR, FQNEAQ (reference sequence). The CDR3 sequence is 12 residues long. The J segment lost 8 bases and the V segment lost 4 bases, leaving 4 bases of the junction unmatched. CDR3 in DNA: TGTGCCAGCAGCTCGGACAGGTCCGGCTACACCTTC. Translation gives CASSSDRSGYTF. Together with reference TRBV7-9 and TRBJ1-2, the CDR3 gives the full variable domain: DTGVSQNPRHKITKRGQNVTFRCDPISEHNRLYWYRQTLGQGPEFLTYFQNEAQLEKSRLLSDRFSAERPKGSFSTLEIQRTEQGDSAMYLCASSSDRSGYTFGSGTRLTVV.

The chain has TRBV18 and TRBJ2-3; TRBD1 matches at 9 bases. The V segment lost 1 base and the J segment 2 bases; nucleotides outside the gene matches: 19. CDR3 length equals 21 residues. Germline CDR1 is KGHSH and CDR2 is LQKENI. The DNA of the CDR3 is TGTGCCAGCTCACCACTCCGGGACAGGGAAGGGTCTCGTTTATCCACAGATACGCAGTATTTT. Protein: CASSPLRDREGSRLSTDTQYF.

About this clone: In the same sample, other DNA sequences code for this CDR3. The rearrangement links TRBV10-1 to TRBJ2-7; TRBD2 matches at 8 bases. Trimming removed 2 bases from V and 7 bases from J; junction bases left unmatched: 4. The CDR3 is 13 amino acids. Germline V gene lookup returns CDR1 WNHNN and CDR2 SYGVQD (reference sequence). The CDR3 coding sequence is TGCGCCAGCAGTGAGCCGGGACTAGTAGAGCAGTACTTC. This encodes CASSEPGLVEQYF.

J is TRBJ2-3 and V is TRBV27; 8 bases match TRBD1. Germline V CDR1 and CDR2: MNHEY, SMNVEV (reference sequence). This CDR3 is 18 amino acids long. The V segment lost 5 bases and the J segment 4 bases; nucleotides outside the gene matches: 17. CDR3 loop: CASSHRGQGAISPDTQYF. Here the CDR3 DNA reads TGTGCCAGCAGTCACCGTGGGCAGGGGGCGATTTCCCCAGATACGCAGTATTTT.

The chain couples TRBV29-1 to TRBJ2-5, with D possibly matching TRBD1 (6 bases). Trimming removed 3 bases at V and 5 bases at J, with 13 bases between. From germline, CDR1 is SQVTM and CDR2 ANQGSEA. CDR3 size: 13 residues. The CDR3 nucleotides are TGCAGCGTTGACCCACAGGGCGTGGAGACCCAGTACTTC. Residues: CSVDPQGVETQYF.

The rearrangement links TRBV5-1 to TRBJ1-3; D perhaps matches TRBD1 (5 bases). V dropped 0 bases and J dropped 4 bases, with 11 bases sitting between them. From germline, CDR1 is SGHRS and CDR2 YFSETQ. The CDR3 consists of 15 residues. CDR3 coding DNA: TGCGCCAGCAGCTTGGATGGGGCTGCCGGAAACACCATATATTTT. Residues: CASSLDGAAGNTIYF.

The rearrangement links TRBV10-3 to TRBJ2-3, with 7 bases aligning to TRBD2. Germline assignment: CDR1 ENHRY and CDR2 SYGVKD. J gave up 0 bases and V 6 bases, and 9 bases lay outside the gene matches. The CDR3 is made up of 16 amino acids. CDR3 bases: TGTGCCATCAGAGGCTCTAGCGGCCTCAGCACAGATACGCAGTATTTT. This translates into CAIRGSSGLSTDTQYF.

The rearrangement joins TRBV5-4 to TRBJ1-2, with D unclear. This CDR3 spans 15 amino acids. The ends were cut back, 2 bases at V and 0 bases at J, with 11 bases in the middle. CDR1 is SGHNT, CDR2 YYREEE, per germline (reference sequence). The chain's CDR3 is CASSLIGVTNYGYTF. The CDR3 DNA is TGTGCCAGCAGCTTAATCGGGGTTACTAACTATGGCTACACCTTC.

This clone was observed a single time. The V and J genes are TRBV10-3 and TRBJ2-5; 12 nucleotides line up with TRBD2. V gave up 6 bases and J gave up 2 bases; unmatched junction bases: 4. Germline-derived CDR1 and CDR2 are ENHRY and SYGVKD. The CDR3 is 15 residues long. The CDR3 spells CAISPTSGGQETQYF. The DNA for the CDR3 is TGTGCCATCAGCCCCACTAGCGGGGGGCAAGAGACCCAGTACTTC.

CDR3 sequence reads: CASSPQVGLYNSPLHF. CDR3 sequence (DNA): TGCGCCAGCAGCCCGCAAGTTGGGCTGTATAATTCACCCCTCCACTTT. This chain uses TRBV4-1 with TRBJ1-6; D is ambiguous. Germline V gene sequence: CDR1 MGHRA, CDR2 YSYEKL. The CDR3 extends over 16 amino acids. The V gene lost 4 bases and the J gene lost 4 bases, with 14 bases spanning the gap.

This clone was counted only a few times. V and J are TRBV7-6 and TRBJ2-2; a possible D gene is TRBD1 (6 bases). V lost 5 bases and J 4 bases, leaving 14 bases between the germline ends. CDR1 SGHVS and CDR2 FNYEAQ come from the germline V gene. The CDR3 runs to 15 residues. CDR3 bases: TGTGCCAGCAGCCAGAACACAGGGAGCACCGGGGAGCTGTTTTTT. Protein sequence: CASSQNTGSTGELFF. The whole variable domain, remainder taken from reference TRBV7-6 and TRBJ2-2, is GAGVSQSPRYKVTKRGQDVALRCDPISGHVSLYWYRQALGQGPEFLTYFNYEAQQDKSGLPNDRFSAERPEGSISTLTIQRTEQRDSAMYRCASSQNTGSTGELFFGEGSRLTVL.

The DNA for the CDR3 is TGTGCCACGGCGGGGGACAGCACAGATACGCAGTATTTT. It specifies CATAGDSTDTQYF. V gene TRBV19 combines with J gene TRBJ2-3, with 7 positions matching TRBD2. This CDR3 spans 13 amino acids. With V trimmed by 10 bases and J by 0 bases, 4 bases remained unmatched. Germline loops: CDR1 LNHDA, CDR2 SQIVND (reference sequence).

The chain is built from TRBV11-1 and TRBJ2-1, with D possibly matching TRBD1 (5 bases). This CDR3 is built from 17 residues. Germline-derived CDR1 and CDR2 are SGHAT and FQDESV (reference sequence). Trimming pared 1 base from V and 3 bases from J, leaving 16 bases between. CDR3 in amino acids: CASSLGRQGTIYNEQFF. Written as DNA, the CDR3 is TGTGCCAGCAGCTTAGGGCGGCAGGGCACAATCTACAATGAGCAGTTCTTC.

The chain uses TRBV5-1 and TRBJ2-3, with a weak D call TRBD1 (6 bases). Germline CDR1 reads SGHRS; CDR2 reads YFSETQ. CDR3 size: 16 residues. Between the trimmed V and J ends, which lost 0 bases and 2 bases, there was a span of 13 bases. CDR3 DNA sequence: TGCGCCAGCAGCTTGGGGACGGGACACCCCACAGATACGCAGTATTTT. Encoded protein: CASSLGTGHPTDTQYF.